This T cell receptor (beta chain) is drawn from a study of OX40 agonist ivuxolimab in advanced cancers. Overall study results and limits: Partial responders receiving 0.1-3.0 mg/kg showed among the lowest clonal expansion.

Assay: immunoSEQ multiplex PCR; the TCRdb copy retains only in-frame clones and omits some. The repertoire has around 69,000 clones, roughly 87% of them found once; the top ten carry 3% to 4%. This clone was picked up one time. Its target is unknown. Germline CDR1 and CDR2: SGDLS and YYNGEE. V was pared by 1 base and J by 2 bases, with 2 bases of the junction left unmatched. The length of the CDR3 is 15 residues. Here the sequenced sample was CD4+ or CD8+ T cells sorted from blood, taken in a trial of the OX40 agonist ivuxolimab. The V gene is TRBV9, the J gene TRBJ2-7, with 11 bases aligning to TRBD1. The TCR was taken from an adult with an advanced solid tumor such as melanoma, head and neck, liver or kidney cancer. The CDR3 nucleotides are TGTGCCAGCAGCGTAACGGGACAGGGGGCCTACGAGCAGTACTTC. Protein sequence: CASSVTGQGAYEQYF.